The clone carrying this TCR beta chain was seen ten or more times. Its antigen is still unknown. This sample includes further DNA sequences coding for the same CDR3. The data originate from a study of metastatic and nonmetastatic thyroid tumors. On the study more broadly: Patients with malignant and benign thyroid disease provided blood and tumor or nodule tissue, whose repertoires were compared.

Findings and caveats of the study: It was reportedly found that TCR beta diversity was significantly higher in malignant thyroid tumors than in benign nodules, a difference seen in both blood and tumor samples.

Original processing notes: Built for papillary thyroid cancer, a distant-metastasis classifier drew on CDR3 differences across clinicopathological groups. TCRdb re-clonotyped the PCR reads via MiXCR. These V and J calls derive from TCRdb rather than the authors' analysis. This sample has about 62,000 clones, with just over 4% found just once. Thyroid surgery was preceded by no treatment in any patient. Per the germline V gene, CDR1 is DFQATT and CDR2 is SNEGSKA (reference sequence). The CDR3 is made up of 14 amino acids. The junction had 1 base not matched to a gene; V was cut back by 2 bases and J by 2 bases.

This chain uses TRBV20-1 with TRBJ2-3; 10 bases agree with TRBD2. The sequence came from a female donor with papillary thyroid cancer or a benign thyroid nodule (not recorded which). Some clones in this sample may be carry-over from other donors' samples. The specimen sequenced was blood. The CDR3 nucleotides are TGCAGTGCTAGACTAGCGGGGGTCACAGATACGCAGTATTTT. This translates into CSARLAGVTDTQYF.